A selection of T cell receptor beta chains follows, all from one sample in a study of cytomegalovirus exposure and HLA in healthy donors. TCRdb's table, derived via immunoSEQ multiplex PCR, lists solely in-frame clones and lacks some. The sample yields over 75,000 clones, around 80% seen once. Sequencing used PBMCs. The receptor source for this set is a male donor in good health and CMV-seropositive. Each CDR3 is given with its conserved first and last residue. A D gene is named only where the DNA matches it firmly. Clone size, where shown, is once, few, many, or a class for clones that have expanded.

V gene	J gene	D gene	clone size	CDR3 length	CDR3 DNA	CDR3 protein
TRBV27	TRBJ2-7	.	.	15	TGTGCCAGCAGGCTTTCGAGGACATCGGAGAGGGAGCAGTACTTC	CASRLSRTSEREQYF
TRBV6-4	TRBJ1-1	TRBD1	.	14	TGTGCCAGCAGGGGGACAGGGAGCGTTACTGAAGCTTTCTTT	CASRGTGSVTEAFF
TRBV5-1	TRBJ2-1	.	.	15	TGCGCCAGCAGCTTGACGGCAGGGGATTACAATGAGCAGTTCTTC	CASSLTAGDYNEQFF
TRBV2	TRBJ2-5	TRBD2	.	15	TGTGCCAGCAGTGAAAAGCGGGGGGTCCAAGAGACCCAGTACTTC	CASSEKRGVQETQYF
TRBV7-3	TRBJ2-3	TRBD2	.	16	TGTGCCAGCAGCCCCCTCAGCGGGGGGGCAGCAGATACGCAGTATTTT	CASSPLSGGAADTQYF
TRBV5-6	TRBJ1-1	.	.	15	TGTGCCAGCAGCTTGGTGGGCCAGGGAGGTACTGAAGCTTTCTTT	CASSLVGQGGTEAFF
TRBV30	TRBJ2-1	TRBD1	.	15	TGTGCCTGGACGTCCGGGACAGGGGCTTACAATGAGCAGTTCTTC	CAWTSGTGAYNEQFF
TRBV30	TRBJ2-4	TRBD1	.	16	TGTGCCTGGACCTCCCTCCCGGGACAGGGGGCAAACATTCAGTACTTC	CAWTSLPGQGANIQYF
TRBV9	TRBJ2-1	TRBD2	.	16	TGTGCCAGCAGCGCCCGGACTAGCGGGGGGGACAATGAGCAGTTCTTC	CASSARTSGGDNEQFF
TRBV7-9	TRBJ1-1	TRBD1	.	15	TGTGCCAGCAGCCTCCAGACAGGGGGCGGCACTGAAGCTTTCTTT	CASSLQTGGGTEAFF
TRBV19	TRBJ2-7	.	.	14	TGTGCCAGTAGTGCCCCTGAGAGTTCCAACGAGCAGTACTTC	CASSAPESSNEQYF
TRBV27	TRBJ2-7	.	.	12	TGTGCCAGCAGTTTTAACTCCTACGAGCAGTACTTC	CASSFNSYEQYF
TRBV7-9	TRBJ2-5	TRBD2	.	15	TGTGCCAGCAGCTTAATAGCGGGGGGTGAAGAGACCCAGTACTTC	CASSLIAGGEETQYF
TRBV5-1	TRBJ2-1	TRBD2	.	17	TGCGCCAGCAGCCCTATCGGACTAGCGGGGTTATACAATGAGCAGTTCTTC	CASSPIGLAGLYNEQFF
TRBV14	TRBJ2-7	TRBD2	.	15	TGTGCCAGCAGCCAGGCGCTAGCGGGGGACTACGAGCAGTACTTC	CASSQALAGDYEQYF
TRBV4-3	TRBJ1-4	.	.	14	TGCGCCAGCAGCCAAGGGCAGGGCAATGAAAAACTGTTTTTT	CASSQGQGNEKLFF
TRBV7-2	TRBJ2-7	.	.	14	TGTGCCAGCAGCTTAGTCCCCGGGAGCTACGAGCAGTACTTC	CASSLVPGSYEQYF
TRBV5-1	TRBJ1-1	.	.	14	TGCGCCAGCAGCTTGCTAGACAGGTCCGCTGAAGCTTTCTTT	CASSLLDRSAEAFF
TRBV6-1	TRBJ2-7	.	few	11	TGTGCCAGCAGTGCACTAAGCGAGCAGTACTTC	CASSALSEQYF
TRBV6-5	TRBJ2-5	.	.	16	TGTGCCAGCAGTTACTCGCCCCAGGGCGTAGGAGAGACCCAGTACTTC	CASSYSPQGVGETQYF
TRBV5-1	TRBJ2-2	TRBD2	.	16	TGCGCCAGCAGCCCTAGCGGGGGGACGAACACCGGGGAGCTGTTTTTT	CASSPSGGTNTGELFF
TRBV5-6	TRBJ2-5	.	.	13	TGTGCCAGCAGCTCCCAGAACGTAGAGACCCAGTACTTC	CASSSQNVETQYF
TRBV9	TRBJ2-3	.	once	18	TGTGCCAGCAGCGTAGGGAATTTGGGGGGGCCCAGCACAGATACGCAGTATTTT	CASSVGNLGGPSTDTQYF
TRBV7-9	TRBJ2-6	.	.	16	TGTGCCAGCAGCCCCGTAGGCGGAGCTGGGGCCAACGTCCTGACTTTC	CASSPVGGAGANVLTF
TRBV29-1	TRBJ2-3	.	.	14	TGCAGCGTTAAAAGGGGGACGGGCACAGATACGCAGTATTTT	CSVKRGTGTDTQYF
TRBV4-1	TRBJ1-2	.	.	14	TGCGCCAGCAGCCAAGACGGGGGGCCCTATGGCTACACCTTC	CASSQDGGPYGYTF
TRBV19	TRBJ1-2	TRBD1	.	14	TGTGCCAGTAGTATCGGACAGGGGATAAATGGCTACACCTTC	CASSIGQGINGYTF
TRBV20-1	TRBJ2-1	.	few	10	TGCAGTGCTAGGACAGTTGAGCAGTTCTTC	CSARTVEQFF
TRBV11-3	TRBJ2-7	.	.	14	TGTGCCAGCAGCCCGGGACATACAAGCAACGAGCAGTACTTC	CASSPGHTSNEQYF
TRBV6-1	TRBJ2-7	.	.	14	TGTGCCAGCATCGCAGGGCCCCTCTCCTACGAGCAGTACTTC	CASIAGPLSYEQYF
TRBV10-2	TRBJ2-5	.	.	12	TGCGCCAGCAGTGTCGGCGGAGAGACCCAGTACTTC	CASSVGGETQYF
TRBV18	TRBJ1-3	.	.	13	TGTGCCAGCTCACCGAGCGCTGGAAACACCATATATTTT	CASSPSAGNTIYF
TRBV4-3	TRBJ1-1	TRBD1	.	18	TGCGCCATCAGCCAAGAGCCGTTCGGGACAGGGCGCGGCACTGAAGCTTTCTTT	CAISQEPFGTGRGTEAFF
TRBV19	TRBJ1-6	.	.	14	TGTGCCAGTAGTATTGCGGCGGATAATTCACCCCTCCACTTT	CASSIAADNSPLHF
TRBV9	TRBJ1-2	.	.	15	TGTGCCAGCAGCGTAGGGGTGACAGCAAACTATGGCTACACCTTC	CASSVGVTANYGYTF
TRBV5-6	TRBJ1-1	.	few	17	TGTGCCAGCAGCTTAGTCGGGACGCCCCTCCGGGGGGCTGAAGCTTTCTTT	CASSLVGTPLRGAEAFF